This T cell receptor beta chain was identified in a study of T-cell reconstitution after alpha-beta-depleted transplantation in children. The CDR3 has 15 amino acids. Trimming took 9 bases from V and 4 from J; bases not matched to a gene: 9. Germline assignment: CDR1 MNHNS and CDR2 SASEGT. Details on this clonotype: What it binds is unknown.

Points from the study as a whole: Alpha-beta T cells about two months after transplant reportedly derived from several hundred expanded graft clones. It was surviving recipient T cells and thymic progenitors that gave some patients high TCRbeta diversity at day 60. T-cell numbers and diversity, one year after transplant, stemmed largely from T cells that were newly produced.

Unique molecular identifiers were incorporated during preparation of the TCRbeta library. TCRdb used MiXCR to reprocess the PCR reads, holding one entry per CDR3 protein. Among 450,000 to 600,000 distinct CDR3 sequences listed, roughly 13% were seen once. The rearrangement links TRBV6-1 to TRBJ2-5; 12 nucleotides agree with TRBD2. This TCR was recovered from a male patient aged 10-17 years who had a stem cell transplant for acute myeloid leukemia, so the T cells may come from the graft donor. Specimen: PBMCs, mostly from graft donor cells, collected 360 days after TCRalphabeta/CD19-depleted stem cell transplant. The CDR3 protein is CASSLAGGFGETQYF. The CDR3 region has the DNA TGTGCCAGTAGCCTAGCGGGAGGGTTTGGAGAGACCCAGTACTTC.